This T cell receptor beta chain came from a study of technical replicates of blood from a few donors. Sequencing used immunoSEQ multiplex PCR; TCRdb keeps in-frame clones, though not all of them. The sample includes approximately 81,000 clones, 90% to 97% of them seen just once. Germline V lookup: CDR1 KGHSH, CDR2 LQKENI. V trimming: 6 bases; J trimming: 7 bases; junction bases outside the gene matches: 10. The CDR3 has 15 amino acids. This sequence was found in a human donor in good health. The chain has TRBV18 and TRBJ2-1, with TRBD2 matching over 9 bases. Input material: T cells isolated from PBMCs. The CDR3, as DNA: TGTGCCAGCTCCCCAGTAGCGGGAGCGGGGAATGAGCAGTTCTTC. Amino acids: CASSPVAGAGNEQFF.